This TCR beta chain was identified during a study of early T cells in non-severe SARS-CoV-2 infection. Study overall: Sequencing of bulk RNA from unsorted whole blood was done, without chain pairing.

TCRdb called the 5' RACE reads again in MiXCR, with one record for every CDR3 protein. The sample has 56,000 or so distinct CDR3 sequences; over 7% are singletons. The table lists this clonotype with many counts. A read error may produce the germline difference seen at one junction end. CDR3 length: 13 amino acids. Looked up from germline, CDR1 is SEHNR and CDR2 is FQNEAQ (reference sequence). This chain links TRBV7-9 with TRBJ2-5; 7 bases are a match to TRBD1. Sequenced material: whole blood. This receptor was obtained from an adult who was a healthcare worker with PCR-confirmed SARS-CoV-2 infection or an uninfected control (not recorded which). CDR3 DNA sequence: TGTGCCAGCAGATTAGGGGGCTACGAGACCCAGTACTTC. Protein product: CASRLGGYETQYF.